This T cell receptor (beta chain) was found in a study of shared clonotypes between healthy human individuals. CD45RO-negative, CCR7-positively selected cells formed the naive CD8 fraction, excluding terminally differentiated effector memory CD45RA+ cells. Study-wide results and limits: The study drew on few donors, limiting represented genetic and exposure-history diversity. Estimated richness values were generally larger in naive subsets than in memory subsets. Investigators expected sequencing depth to affect clonotype sharing among donors. Shared across several donors were roughly 5% of the naive CD4 clonotypes.

The method was immunoSEQ multiplex PCR; TCRdb's version includes in-frame clones alone and lacks a portion of them. Of over 800,000 clones listed, roughly 92% are singletons. V lost 7 bases to trimming and J lost 3 bases, with 8 bases between them. The CDR3 covers 12 residues. Germline CDR1 reads SGHAT; CDR2 reads FQDESV (reference sequence). About this clone itself: The antigen is undetermined.

This sequence joins TRBV11-1 and TRBJ2-3; weak D call: TRBD1 (6 bases). Sequencing used naive CD8+ T cells sorted from blood. The TCR was taken from a man aged 25-45 years in good health. CDR3: CASMGATDTQYF. The CDR3 nucleotides read TGTGCCAGCATGGGGGCGACAGATACGCAGTATTTT. Complete variable domain (other parts from reference TRBV11-1 and TRBJ2-3): EAEVAQSPRYKITEKSQAVAFWCDPISGHATLYWYRQILGQGPELLVQFQDESVVDDSQLPKDRFSAERLKGVDSTLKIQPAELGDSAMYLCASMGATDTQYFGPGTRLTVL.